The T cell receptor (beta chain) described here comes from a study of control samples from healthy donors and cancer patients. The V end lost 3 bases, the J end lost 0 bases, and 3 bases lay between the germline ends. There are 12 residues in the CDR3. CDR1 and CDR2 (germline): MNHEY, SVGAGI. Method: immunoSEQ multiplex PCR; TCRdb's copy keeps in-frame clones and lacks some. The data contain some 150,000 clones, approximately 94% of them singletons. The sequence came from a man in his forties in good health. Sequenced material: blood. This chain joins TRBV6-5 and TRBJ2-7, with unresolved D. DNA of the CDR3: TGTGCCAGCAGTTATCGCTCCTACGAGCAGTACTTC. The encoded protein is CASSYRSYEQYF.